The clone carrying this T cell receptor (beta chain) has more than one count but fewer than ten. Germline lookup yields CDR1 SGHNT and CDR2 YYREEE (reference sequence). V shed 2 bases and J 3 bases; nucleotides not matched to a gene: 4. This CDR3 spans 15 amino acids. MiXCR was run by TCRdb on the 5' RACE reads, yielding one entry per CDR3 protein. The profile shows roughly 39,000 distinct CDR3 sequences, 18% of them singletons. The clonotype comes from a female donor with breast cancer. The V call is TRBV5-4, the J call TRBJ2-7; 11 nucleotides match TRBD2. The sample consisted of naive CD4+ T cells sorted from a lymph node. Subset here: naive CD4+ T cells, CD4+CD45RA+CD25-. The CDR3 DNA reads TGTGCCAGCAGCTTAAGACTAGCGGGGAACTACGAGCAGTACTTC. Its protein product is CASSLRLAGNYEQYF.